Presented here are 24 T cell receptor beta chains from one specimen sequenced in a study of T-cell reconstitution after alpha-beta-depleted transplantation in children. Unique molecular identifiers tagged the TCRbeta library. MiXCR, applied by TCRdb to the PCR reads, yields one record per CDR3 protein. The sample records over 400,000 distinct CDR3 sequences, under 15% being singletons. This specimen consisted of PBMCs from the stem cell graft donor, obtained from the stem cell graft. Receptor source: a human donor who donated a stem cell graft to a child with combined immunodeficiency.

The chain links TRBV19 to TRBJ1-2; 7 nucleotides agree with TRBD1. This CDR3 is 15 amino acids long. Germline V CDR1 and CDR2: LNHDA, SQIVND (reference sequence). J lost 6 bases, V lost 5 bases, and 12 bases had no gene match. The CDR3 loop is CASSAGQRPFDGYTF. The CDR3 DNA is TGTGCCAGTAGTGCGGGACAGCGCCCTTTCGATGGCTACACCTTC.

This clonotype was seen only a few times. The chain recombines TRBV6-5 with TRBJ2-7; the D is unclear. The CDR3 runs to 12 residues. Deletions cut 0 bases from V and 9 bases from J, with 9 bases between. Germline V gene sequence: CDR1 MNHEY, CDR2 SVGAGI. The CDR3 region is CASSYSGSGQYF. CDR3 nucleotides: TGTGCCAGCAGTTACTCGGGATCGGGGCAGTACTTC.

This clonotype was picked up a small number of times. The chain recombines TRBV12-3 or TRBV12-4 with TRBJ1-5; TRBD1 matches 9 bases. V dropped 10 bases and J dropped 6; count of bases not matched to a gene: 7. This CDR3 has 13 residues. In nucleotides, the CDR3 is TGTGCCATCGGACAGGGGAGGGTTCAGCCCCAGCATTTT. It codes for CAIGQGRVQPQHF.

This clonotype showed up just a few times. This sequence joins TRBV5-1 and TRBJ2-1; D remains unclear. The CDR3 runs to 13 residues. The germline V and J ends were trimmed by 4 bases and 5 bases, with 10 bases remaining between them. Germline V gives CDR1 SGHRS, CDR2 YFSETQ. CDR3 loop: CASSTGRNNEQFF. As DNA, the CDR3 is TGCGCCAGCAGCACCGGACGTAACAATGAGCAGTTCTTC.

This rearrangement joins TRBV4-3 to TRBJ1-1; unclear D gene. Germline CDR1 reads LGHNA; CDR2 reads YSLEER. The CDR3 spans 12 residues. V was clipped by 3 bases and J by 4 bases, with 6 bases between them. CDR3 residues: CASSHGPTEAFF. The CDR3 coding sequence is TGCGCCAGCAGCCACGGTCCCACTGAAGCTTTCTTT.

This clonotype was found many times. This chain joins TRBV6-5 and TRBJ2-7, with 10 positions matching TRBD1. CDR1 and CDR2 (germline): MNHEY, SVGAGI. This CDR3 contains 14 residues. Unmatched junction bases numbered 3, after V lost 4 bases and J lost 3 bases. The CDR3 here is CASSLWDRGYEQYF. CDR3 bases: TGTGCCAGCAGTTTATGGGACAGGGGCTACGAGCAGTACTTC.

This chain connects TRBV12-3 or TRBV12-4 to TRBJ1-5; D is unclear. V was trimmed by 5 bases and J by 1 base, leaving 18 bases between them. The CDR3 is 17 residues long. The CDR3 reads CASSPASRTRSNQPQHF. CDR3 sequence (DNA): TGTGCCAGCAGTCCCGCTTCCCGGACTAGAAGCAATCAGCCCCAGCATTTT.

The V call is TRBV6-2 or TRBV6-3, the J call TRBJ1-1; D not resolved. This CDR3 has 17 amino acids. Trimming left V 0 bases short and J 0 bases short, with 14 bases between. CDR1 is MNHEY and CDR2 is SVGEGT in the germline V gene. The CDR3 DNA reads TGTGCCAGCAGTTACTCGAACCCGGGGAATATGAACACTGAAGCTTTCTTT. Its protein product is CASSYSNPGNMNTEAFF.

This clonotype was seen only a few times. The chain has TRBV28 and TRBJ2-3, with 8 positions matching TRBD2. With V trimmed by 6 bases and J by 4 bases, 9 bases remained unmatched. The CDR3 extends over 15 amino acids. From germline, CDR1 is MDHEN and CDR2 SYDVKM. The CDR3 DNA follows: TGTGCCAGCAGCCAAACTAGCGGATTCCCAGATACGCAGTATTTT. This gives the protein CASSQTSGFPDTQYF.

This clonotype was counted only a few times. The V gene is TRBV29-1, the J gene TRBJ2-5, with no clear D. In germline, CDR1 is SQVTM, CDR2 ANQGSEA. V was clipped by 4 bases and J by 5 bases, with 11 bases between them. This CDR3 is 12 amino acids long. The DNA for the CDR3 is TGCAGCGTTGGACTCTACATGGAGACCCAGTACTTC. Residues: CSVGLYMETQYF.

V usage is TRBV7-3 and J usage is TRBJ2-1; tentatively, D is TRBD2 (6 bases). Looked up from germline, CDR1 is SGHTA and CDR2 is FQGTGA. The CDR3 loop spans 15 amino acids. V was pared by 0 bases and J by 7 bases, with 13 bases between. The CDR3 region is CASSLTGTLGNEQFF. Here the CDR3 DNA reads TGTGCCAGCAGCTTAACAGGGACTTTAGGTAATGAGCAGTTCTTC.

This clonotype was detected ten times or more. The chain couples TRBV12-5 to TRBJ2-2, with a possible D match to TRBD2 (5 bases). Germline V gene sequence: CDR1 LGHNT, CDR2 FRNRAP. Trimming took 1 base from V and 8 from J, leaving 5 bases between them. This CDR3 is 12 amino acids long. CDR3 nucleotides: TGTGCTAGTGGTTTGGCGGGGGGGGAGCTGTTTTTT. Translation: CASGLAGGELFF.

CDR3 nucleotides: TGCGCCAGCAGCTCCGGGGACAGGGCTAGGCATGTGGGCGAGCAGTACTTC. Its protein product is CASSSGDRARHVGEQYF. The chain employs TRBV5-1 and TRBJ2-7; TRBD1 agrees at 9 bases. Germline V gene sequence: CDR1 SGHRS, CDR2 YFSETQ. J gave up 6 bases and V 3 bases, and 16 bases lay outside the gene matches. The CDR3 covers 17 residues.

This clonotype was found a few times. The chain recombines TRBV10-3 with TRBJ2-3; 8 nucleotides align to TRBD2. CDR3 length equals 14 residues. V dropped 6 bases and J dropped 2; count of bases not matched to a gene: 4. Germline CDR1 ENHRY, CDR2 SYGVKD. CDR3 nucleotide sequence: TGTGCCATCAGATTAGCGGGACCCACAGATACGCAGTATTTT. The encoded protein is CAIRLAGPTDTQYF.

The gene calls are TRBV28 and TRBJ2-1; the D is unclear. Per germline, CDR1 MDHEN and CDR2 SYDVKM. The CDR3 totals 15 residues. Trimming removed 2 bases at V and 4 bases at J, with 12 bases between. For the CDR3, the DNA is TGTGCCAGCAGTTTAGATCCCCTGGGATACAATGAGCAGTTCTTC. Its protein product is CASSLDPLGYNEQFF. Full variable domain (remainder filled in from reference TRBV28 and TRBJ2-1): DVKVTQSSRYLVKRTGEKVFLECVQDMDHENMFWYRQDPGLGLRLIYFSYDVKMKEKGDIPEGYSVSREKKERFSLILESASTNQTSMYLCASSLDPLGYNEQFFGPGTRLTVL.

This clonotype was counted ten times or more. The rearrangement uses TRBV24-1 and TRBJ2-3; the D gene could be TRBD1 or TRBD2 (6 bases each). The germline V gene has CDR1 KGHDR and CDR2 SFDVKD. The CDR3 is 16 residues long. V gave up 7 bases and J gave up 4 bases, with 20 bases separating them. The CDR3 DNA sequence: TGTGCCACCAGCCCGGGACACCTTAGGGGGGCAGATACGCAGTATTTT. Its protein product is CATSPGHLRGADTQYF.

This clonotype occurred a few times. The chain has TRBV7-9 and TRBJ2-7, with 8 bases that match TRBD1. Germline assignment: CDR1 SEHNR and CDR2 FQNEAQ (reference sequence). Unmatched junction bases numbered 12, after V lost 4 bases and J lost 1 base. The CDR3 is made up of 17 amino acids. For the CDR3, the DNA is TGTGCCAGCAGCTCATCGACGGACAGGGAAACGTCCTACGAGCAGTACTTC. Translated: CASSSSTDRETSYEQYF.

This clonotype was seen a few times. The chain carries TRBV24-1 and TRBJ2-3, with D possibly being TRBD2 (6 bases). Germline CDR1 is KGHDR and CDR2 is SFDVKD. Trimming removed 6 bases at V and 0 bases at J, with 15 bases between. The CDR3 sequence is 16 residues long. CDR3 nucleotides: TGTGCCACCAGTAGGGGACGGGGGATCAGCACAGATACGCAGTATTTT. Its translation: CATSRGRGISTDTQYF.

This clonotype was detected ten times or more. V and J are TRBV4-2 and TRBJ2-3, with unresolved D. Trimming took off 5 bases at V and 0 bases at J, with 6 bases between the two ends. Looked up from germline, CDR1 is LGHNA and CDR2 is YNFKEQ. This CDR3 spans 13 amino acids. The CDR3, as DNA: TGTGCCAGCAGCAAGACTAGCACAGATACGCAGTATTTT. This encodes CASSKTSTDTQYF.

In this sample, this clonotype turned up many times. The chain is built from TRBV27 and TRBJ2-7, with D possibly TRBD1 on 6 matching bases. The CDR3 is 15 residues long. V was trimmed by 6 bases and J by 4 bases, leaving 19 bases between them. From germline, CDR1 is MNHEY and CDR2 SMNVEV (reference sequence). CDR3 coding DNA: TGTGCCAGCAGGAAAAAGGGGGTTGGCAGTTACGAGCAGTACTTC. Translation gives CASRKKGVGSYEQYF.

This clonotype occurred many times. This chain uses TRBV12-3 or TRBV12-4 with TRBJ2-7; TRBD1 aligns across 11 bases. The CDR3 consists of 15 residues. The V and J ends lost 5 bases and 3 bases, in that order; junction bases with no gene match: 6. The CDR3 DNA sequence: TGTGCCAGCAGTCCCTTGGGGACAGGGGGCTACGAGCAGTACTTC. Translation gives CASSPLGTGGYEQYF.

This clonotype was recorded a few times. The chain uses TRBV4-1 and TRBJ1-1, with a weak D call TRBD1 (5 bases). This CDR3 has 16 amino acids. Trimming took off 4 bases at V and 4 bases at J, with 19 bases between the two ends. Germline values: CDR1 MGHRA, CDR2 YSYEKL. The CDR3 DNA sequence: TGCGCCAGCAGCCCTTCCGCAGGGCTCTCAGCCACTGAAGCTTTCTTT. This gives the protein CASSPSAGLSATEAFF.

The chain is built from TRBV14 and TRBJ2-2; D is unresolved. The CDR3 sequence is 14 residues long. The germline gives CDR1 SGHDN, CDR2 FVKESK. V lost 2 bases to trimming and J lost 3 bases, with 7 bases between them. The CDR3 protein is CASSQYRYTGELFF. The DNA of the CDR3 is TGTGCCAGCAGCCAATATCGGTACACCGGGGAGCTGTTTTTT. The entire variable domain, with the rest obtained from reference TRBV14 and TRBJ2-2, is as follows: EAGVTQFPSHSVIEKGQTVTLRCDPISGHDNLYWYRRVMGKEIKFLLHFVKESKQDESGMPNNRFLAERTGGTYSTLKVQPAELEDSGVYFCASSQYRYTGELFFGEGSRLTVL.

The chain couples TRBV2 to TRBJ2-7; 7 nucleotides line up with TRBD2. V gave up 8 bases and J gave up 0 bases; unmatched junction bases: 4. Germline V gene sequence: CDR1 SNHLY, CDR2 FYNNEI. CDR3 length: 13 residues. This CDR3 reads CASGRGSSYEQYF. DNA for the CDR3: TGTGCCAGCGGGCGGGGGAGCTCCTACGAGCAGTACTTC.